Given below is one T cell receptor (beta chain) in context. Its specificity is not known. TCRdb used MiXCR to reprocess the RT-PCR reads, holding one entry per CDR3 protein. The profile shows under 800,000 distinct CDR3 sequences, 14% of them singletons. Looked up from germline, CDR1 is LNHDA and CDR2 is SQIVND (reference sequence). The CDR3 covers 16 residues. With V trimmed by 5 bases and J by 8 bases, 15 bases remained unmatched. These data are taken from a study of response to subunit inactivated influenza vaccine. Whole-study findings and limits: Only a handful of new T cells, the authors suggested, are recruited with each seasonal influenza vaccination.

This sample comprised PBMCs from blood, obtained approximately 15 days before vaccination. V is TRBV19 and J is TRBJ2-1, with TRBD2 matching 7 bases. The receptor was derived from a man in his fifties who received an inactivated influenza vaccine. The CDR3 DNA is TGTGCCAGTAGTCGGGTACAAGCGGGGAGGCGATATGAGCAGTTCTTC. Encoded protein: CASSRVQAGRRYEQFF.